The 27 T cell receptor beta chains reported below all come from one sample, sequenced in a study of blood T cell repertoires in COVID-19. The assay was immunoSEQ multiplex PCR, and TCRdb's table has in-frame clones only and misses some. This table holds fewer than 350,000 clones, around 89% found once. Material for sequencing was PBMCs or T cells enriched from blood (not recorded which). The receptors come from a woman younger than 35 with acute COVID-19.

Only one count was recorded for this clone. The DNA of the CDR3 is TGTGCCAGCAGTTTTTCGACCGGGGAGCTGTTTTTT. It translates to CASSFSTGELFF. The gene calls are TRBV28 and TRBJ2-2; D uncertain. CDR1 and CDR2 from the germline V gene are MDHEN and SYDVKM. Trimming pared 3 bases from V and 5 bases from J, leaving 4 bases between. This CDR3 is built from 12 residues.

A single count supports this clone. The rearrangement links TRBV6-2 or TRBV6-3 to TRBJ2-1, with TRBD2 identical over 12 bases. CDR3 length equals 17 residues. Germline assignment: CDR1 MNHEY and CDR2 SVGEGT. Trimming removed 2 bases from V and 4 bases from J; junction bases left unmatched: 6. CDR3 bases: TGTGCCAGCAGTTACGAAGGACTAGCGGGAAGGTACAATGAGCAGTTCTTC. It translates to CASSYEGLAGRYNEQFF.

The chain employs TRBV5-8 and TRBJ2-3; 8 nucleotides align to TRBD1. V was clipped by 4 bases and J by 4 bases; unmatched bases: 11. From germline, CDR1 is SGHTS and CDR2 YDEGEE. This CDR3 has 16 residues. The CDR3: CASSPGRIQGADTQYF. CDR3 sequence (DNA): TGTGCCAGCAGCCCGGGAAGAATACAGGGGGCAGATACGCAGTATTTT.

V and J are TRBV29-1 and TRBJ2-1; D may be TRBD2 (6 bases). Germline V CDR1 and CDR2: SQVTM, ANQGSEA. The CDR3 totals 12 residues. The V end was cut by 4 bases, the J end by 5 bases, with 9 bases between. The CDR3 spells CSVGGVHNEQFF. The CDR3 nucleotides read TGCAGCGTTGGGGGGGTCCACAATGAGCAGTTCTTC.

The V gene is TRBV27, the J gene TRBJ2-7; 8 nucleotides match TRBD1. The CDR3 has 12 residues. V trimming: 8 bases; J trimming: 5 bases; junction bases outside the gene matches: 5. Germline loops: CDR1 MNHEY, CDR2 SMNVEV (reference sequence). CDR3 loop: CASQTGAHEQYF. The CDR3 DNA sequence: TGTGCCAGCCAGACAGGGGCCCACGAGCAGTACTTC.

The V call is TRBV4-1, the J call TRBJ2-7; TRBD2 matches 9 bases. In germline, CDR1 is MGHRA, CDR2 YSYEKL. The length of the CDR3 is 16 residues. J lost 4 bases, V lost 0 bases, and 7 bases had no gene match. CDR3 coding DNA: TGCGCCAGCAGCCAAGAAAGCGGGAGGATCCGTTACGAGCAGTACTTC. This encodes CASSQESGRIRYEQYF.

The chain combines TRBV5-8 with TRBJ2-4; 8 nucleotides match TRBD2. V was clipped by 7 bases and J by 3 bases; unmatched bases: 12. Per the germline V gene, CDR1 is SGHTS and CDR2 is YDEGEE. The CDR3 extends over 16 amino acids. CDR3 amino acids: CASRPLSGMGKNIQYF. The CDR3 nucleotides are TGTGCCAGCCGACCTCTTAGCGGGATGGGCAAAAACATTCAGTACTTC.

The chain couples TRBV19 to TRBJ1-2; no clear D gene. The ends were cut back, 6 bases at V and 0 bases at J, with 14 bases in the middle. Germline CDR1 and CDR2: LNHDA and SQIVND (reference sequence). The CDR3 spans 15 residues. CDR3 coding DNA: TGTGCCAGTAGCATGGAGTCGGTAGCTAACTATGGCTACACCTTC. This sequence encodes CASSMESVANYGYTF.

This chain links TRBV19 with TRBJ2-1; unclear D gene. The CDR3 is made up of 11 amino acids. Germline V CDR1 and CDR2: LNHDA, SQIVND (reference sequence). V was clipped by 8 bases and J by 12 bases, with 14 bases between them. The CDR3 DNA reads TGTGCCAGTGCTAACTTGTTGAGGCAGTTCTTC. This translates into CASANLLRQFF.

A note on this clone: Mismatch with germline at one junction end may stem from a read error. This chain's CDR3 is CATTRRTSGTYEQFF. The CDR3 DNA is TGTGCCACCACCAGACGGACTAGCGGGACATATGAGCAGTTCTTC. J is TRBJ2-1 and V is TRBV15, with TRBD2 matching 12 bases. The CDR3 consists of 15 residues. The germline CDR1 and CDR2 sequences are LNHNV and YYDKDF (reference sequence).

The chain combines TRBV7-9 with TRBJ1-6; 7 bases map to TRBD1. The CDR3 is 14 amino acids. Per germline, CDR1 SEHNR and CDR2 FQNEAQ (reference sequence). Trimming took 5 bases from V and 5 from J; bases not matched to a gene: 3. The CDR3 sequence is CASSKGQNNSPLHF. The CDR3, as DNA: TGTGCCAGCAGCAAGGGACAGAATAATTCACCCCTCCACTTT.

This chain uses TRBV11-2 with TRBJ2-3, with D maybe TRBD2 (5 bases). V lost 1 base, J lost 1 base, and 15 bases lay in between. In germline, CDR1 is SGHAT, CDR2 FQNNGV. The CDR3 has 17 amino acids. CDR3 region: CASSLGPKGAGTDTQYF. The CDR3 bases are TGTGCCAGCAGCTTAGGGCCAAAGGGAGCAGGCACAGATACGCAGTATTTT.

The chain joins TRBV19 to TRBJ1-2; perhaps TRBD1 as D (6 bases). CDR1 is LNHDA, CDR2 SQIVND, per germline (reference sequence). This CDR3 spans 15 amino acids. V was clipped by 5 bases and J by 5 bases, with 18 bases between them. The CDR3 bases are TGTGCCAGTAGTGCACAGCCTCGGACAGAGTATGGCTACACCTTC. This codes for CASSAQPRTEYGYTF.

The chain is built from TRBV7-8 and TRBJ2-1; TRBD2 agrees at 7 bases. The CDR3 is 16 residues long. Unmatched junction bases numbered 9, after V lost 4 bases and J lost 3 bases. Per the germline V gene, CDR1 is SGHVS and CDR2 is FQNEAQ. The CDR3 DNA follows: TGTGCCAGCAGCTCTATCGGGCTAGCGGACTACAATGAGCAGTTCTTC. This codes for CASSSIGLADYNEQFF.

J is TRBJ1-1 and V is TRBV7-8; unclear D gene. Germline loops: CDR1 SGHVS, CDR2 FQNEAQ. This CDR3 has 13 amino acids. Trimming removed 1 base at V and 6 bases at J, with 9 bases between. CDR3 in DNA: TGTGCCAGCAGCTTAGGTCGTTCCGCTGAAGCTTTCTTT. This codes for CASSLGRSAEAFF.

This sequence joins TRBV28 and TRBJ2-7; 7 bases are shared with TRBD2. Germline V gene sequence: CDR1 MDHEN, CDR2 SYDVKM. The V gene end was trimmed by 6 bases and the J gene end by 6 bases; junction bases not matched to a gene: 8. The CDR3 totals 13 residues. CDR3 in DNA: TGTGCCAGCAGCCGGACTAGTTCCCTCGAGCAGTACTTC. Translated, it gives CASSRTSSLEQYF.

This rearrangement joins TRBV19 to TRBJ2-2, with 13 bases identical to TRBD2. V trimming: 5 bases; J trimming: 4 bases; junction bases outside the gene matches: 22. Germline lookup yields CDR1 LNHDA and CDR2 SQIVND (reference sequence). The CDR3 has 22 residues. This CDR3 reads CASSAGLAGVSLGSRGTGELFF. For the CDR3, the DNA is TGTGCCAGTAGTGCCGGACTAGCGGGAGTATCACTCGGCAGTCGGGGCACCGGGGAGCTGTTTTTT.

Only a few counts were recorded for this clone. The chain couples TRBV5-1 to TRBJ1-1; 7 positions agree with TRBD1. Germline CDR1 is SGHRS and CDR2 is YFSETQ. The CDR3 totals 15 residues. Trimming removed 4 bases from V and 0 bases from J; junction bases left unmatched: 6. In DNA, the CDR3 is TGCGCCAGCAGCAACCAACAGGGGATGAACACTGAAGCTTTCTTT. This encodes CASSNQQGMNTEAFF.

The chain links TRBV7-9 to TRBJ2-1; 8 bases agree with TRBD2. The CDR3 runs to 14 residues. The V and J ends lost 3 bases and 6 bases, in that order; junction bases with no gene match: 4. CDR1 and CDR2 from the germline V gene are SEHNR and FQNEAQ (reference sequence). The CDR3 region has the DNA TGTGCCAGCAGCTTTCGCGGGAGGAGCAATGAGCAGTTCTTC. It is translated as CASSFRGRSNEQFF.

V is TRBV7-9 and J is TRBJ1-2; tentatively, D is TRBD1 (5 bases). CDR1 and CDR2 from the germline V gene are SEHNR and FQNEAQ (reference sequence). Trimming removed 1 base from V and 5 bases from J, with 14 bases in between. The CDR3 has 15 amino acids. CDR3 loop: CASSLEGGAPYGYTF. DNA of the CDR3: TGTGCCAGCAGCTTAGAGGGAGGGGCGCCATATGGCTACACCTTC.

The chain carries TRBV7-3 and TRBJ1-1, with unresolved D. This CDR3 region has 13 residues. The V end was cut by 2 bases, the J end by 4 bases, with 8 bases between. Germline assignment: CDR1 SGHTA and CDR2 FQGTGA. DNA for the CDR3: TGTGCCAGCAGCTTAGGTTTCGGCACTGAAGCTTTCTTT. Amino acid sequence: CASSLGFGTEAFF.

This chain joins TRBV4-1 and TRBJ2-2, with D possibly matching TRBD1 (6 bases). V lost 0 bases to trimming and J lost 1 base, with 15 bases between them. The CDR3 length is 18 residues. CDR1 and CDR2 from the germline V gene are MGHRA and YSYEKL. This CDR3 is CASSQEGYLQGNTGELFF. CDR3 DNA sequence: TGCGCCAGCAGCCAAGAAGGGTATTTACAGGGGAACACCGGGGAGCTGTTTTTT.

This chain joins TRBV5-4 and TRBJ2-5; no reliable D call. The CDR3 has 16 residues. Trimming shortened V by 0 bases and J by 1 base, and 13 bases separated the two germline ends. Looked up from germline, CDR1 is SGHNT and CDR2 is YYREEE (reference sequence). This CDR3 reads CASSLGLAAAQETQYF. Written as DNA, the CDR3 is TGTGCCAGCAGCTTGGGCCTCGCGGCAGCCCAAGAGACCCAGTACTTC. Variable domain in full (rest from reference TRBV5-4 and TRBJ2-5): ETGVTQSPTHLIKTRGQQVTLRCSSQSGHNTVSWYQQALGQGPQFIFQYYREEENGRGNFPPRFSGLQFPNYSSELNVNALELDDSALYLCASSLGLAAAQETQYFGPGTRLLVL.

The V gene is TRBV3-1 (or the pseudogene TRBV3-2), the J gene TRBJ1-1, with D perhaps matching TRBD1 (5 bases). Trimming removed 1 base at V and 4 bases at J, with 10 bases between. Germline CDR1 is LGHDT and CDR2 is YNNKEL (reference sequence). The CDR3 is made up of 14 amino acids. The CDR3 sequence is CASSQGVQGTEAFF. The DNA for the CDR3 is TGTGCCAGCAGCCAAGGTGTGCAGGGCACTGAAGCTTTCTTT.

The V call is TRBV5-1, the J call TRBJ1-1; D gene unclear. Trimming left V 0 bases short and J 0 bases short, with 9 bases between. CDR1 and CDR2 from the germline V gene are SGHRS and YFSETQ. The CDR3 totals 15 residues. The CDR3 sequence: CASSLGEFMNTEAFF. In DNA, the CDR3 is TGCGCCAGCAGCTTGGGAGAGTTCATGAACACTGAAGCTTTCTTT.

The rearrangement uses TRBV28 and TRBJ2-1, with unresolved D. V was cut by 6 bases and J by 4 bases, with 16 bases left in between. CDR1 MDHEN and CDR2 SYDVKM come from the germline V gene. The CDR3 has 15 amino acids. CDR3 protein: CASRAIMTKYNEQFF. Written as DNA, the CDR3 is TGTGCCAGCAGGGCTATAATGACAAAATACAATGAGCAGTTCTTC.

This clone was recorded at least ten times. The chain combines TRBV2 with TRBJ2-5; TRBD1 agrees at 10 bases. V trimming: 7 bases; J trimming: 1 base; junction bases outside the gene matches: 3. The CDR3 runs to 14 residues. Germline assignment: CDR1 SNHLY and CDR2 FYNNEI. The CDR3, as DNA: TGTGCCAGCACTCGGACAGGGGGCCAAGAGACCCAGTACTTC. Encoded protein: CASTRTGGQETQYF. The whole variable domain, filled in from reference TRBV2 and TRBJ2-5, reads EPEVTQTPSHQVTQMGQEVILRCVPISNHLYFYWYRQILGQKVEFLVSFYNNEISEKSEIFDDQFSVERPDGSNFTLKIRSTKLEDSAMYFCASTRTGGQETQYFGPGTRLLVL.